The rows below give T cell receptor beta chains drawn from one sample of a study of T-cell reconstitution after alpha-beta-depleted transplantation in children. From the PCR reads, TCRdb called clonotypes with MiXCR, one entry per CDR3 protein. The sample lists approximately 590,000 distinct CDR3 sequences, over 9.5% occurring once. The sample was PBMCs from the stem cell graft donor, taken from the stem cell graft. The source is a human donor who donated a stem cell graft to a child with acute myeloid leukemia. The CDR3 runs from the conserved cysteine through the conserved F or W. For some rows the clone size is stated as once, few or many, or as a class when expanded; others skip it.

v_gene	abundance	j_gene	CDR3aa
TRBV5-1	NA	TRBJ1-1	CASSAGFPSNTEAFF
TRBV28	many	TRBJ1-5	CASSLPADGFSNQPQHF
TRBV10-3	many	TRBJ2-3	CAIGPSGSPAQYF
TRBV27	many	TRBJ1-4	CASSTHRATNEKLFF
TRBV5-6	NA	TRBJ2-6	CASSLVHSGANVLTF
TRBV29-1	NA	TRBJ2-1	CSVPHRERLPSYNEQFF
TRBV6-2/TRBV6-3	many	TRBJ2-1	CASSLLAGGKKQFF
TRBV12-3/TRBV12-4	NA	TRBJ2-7	CASRLRRGSFSYEQYF
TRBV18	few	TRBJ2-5	CASSPPTIQETQYF
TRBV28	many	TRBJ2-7	CASSISTPVEQYF
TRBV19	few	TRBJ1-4	CASSHLGGTGNEKLFF
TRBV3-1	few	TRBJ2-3	CASSQRSTSGDTQYF
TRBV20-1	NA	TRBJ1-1	CSARDPGSEAFF
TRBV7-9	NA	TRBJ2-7	CASSLVDSTSYEQYF
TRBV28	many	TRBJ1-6	CASSSPGGAYSPLHF
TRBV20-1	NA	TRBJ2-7	CSASSPLGGYEQYF
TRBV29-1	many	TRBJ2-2	CSVVEAGGQAGELFF
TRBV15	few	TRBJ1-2	CATSRDGLYGYTF
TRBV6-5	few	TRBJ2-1	CASSYYRGAGVLGNEQFF
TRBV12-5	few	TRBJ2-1	CASGPTGGSYNEQFF
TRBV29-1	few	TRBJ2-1	CSVARTAYNEQFF
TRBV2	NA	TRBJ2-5	CASSSGLGIWETQYF
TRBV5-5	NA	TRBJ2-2	CASSRTGTGELFF
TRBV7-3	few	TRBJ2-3	CASGAGGNTDTQYF
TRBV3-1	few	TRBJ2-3	CASSRAGATDTQYF
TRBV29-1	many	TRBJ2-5	CSVEGGLALRETQYF
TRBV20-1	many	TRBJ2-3	CSAREAGPQYF
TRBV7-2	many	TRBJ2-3	CASSLAGFSDTQYF